The subject of this entry is one T cell receptor (beta chain). Its antigen is as yet unknown. It was with a sample-barcoded 5' primer and a J-beta primer mix that a second PCR of roughly 6 to 12 cycles was run. From the 5' RACE reads, TCRdb called clonotypes with MiXCR, one entry per CDR3 protein. This repertoire shows 1.5 million to 2 million distinct CDR3 sequences, approximately 39% found once; its top ten account for more than 20%. These data come from a study of blood T cells in healthy people across ages. Study-wide background: Per two T cells, about one barcoded beta molecule was captured through template switching. Study results and caveats: The lack of PBMC sorting stopped any conclusive naive versus antigen-experienced comparison.

Every donor provided roughly 9.1 milliliters of peripheral blood. The CDR3 runs to 17 residues. Trimming cost V 5 bases and J 7 bases, with 27 bases left between them. The germline V gene has CDR1 SGHDN and CDR2 FVKESK. This receptor was taken from a human donor in good health. This chain uses TRBV14 with TRBJ2-7; no clear D. Sequences were obtained from blood. Written as DNA, the CDR3 is TGTGCCAGCAGCGAAGGAACCTTTCGGTCGGGCCGGTTTGAGCAGTACTTC. Translating gives CASSEGTFRSGRFEQYF.